The source of this T cell receptor (beta chain) is a study of graft-versus-host responses after intestinal transplantation. On the study more broadly: Transplants were multivisceral, liver-intestinal, or isolated intestinal. Every transplant recipient was induced with anti-thymocyte globulin, then maintained on tacrolimus and steroids for about 3 years. Study outcomes and limitations: Early declines in HvG clones that occurred post-transplant were associated with peak circulating GvH clone levels.

The table came from immunoSEQ multiplex PCR; TCRdb's copy has only in-frame clones and leaves some out. The sample shows some 97,000 clones, roughly nine tenths of them seen only once. A word on this clone: Its antigen is currently unknown.

Per germline, CDR1 SGHRS and CDR2 YFSETQ. Germline trimming cut 6 bases from V and 1 base from J; bases unmatched to any gene: 8. The CDR3 extends over 15 amino acids. The sequence came from a human donor who was the organ donor for an intestinal transplant. Here the sequenced sample was unstimulated CD4+ T cells sorted from spleen or lymph node cells, taken before transplant. This chain links TRBV5-1 with TRBJ2-3; 7 bases map to TRBD2. CDR3 loop: CASTLAGIGTDTQYF. The CDR3 coding sequence is TGCGCCAGCACCTTAGCGGGTATAGGCACAGATACGCAGTATTTT.